Listed below are T cell receptor beta chains from one sample, sequenced in a study of technical replicates of blood from a few donors. The repertoire was sequenced with immunoSEQ multiplex PCR; TCRdb's copy has only in-frame clones and lacks some. The table shows tens of thousands of clones, with roughly 98% occurring only once. The sequencing sample was made of T cells isolated from PBMCs. These receptors came from a human donor in good health. Each CDR3 is given with its conserved first and last residue. The D gene is left open where the match is weak. Not all rows give a size; the values are once, few, many and, for expanded clones, a class.

j_call: TRBJ2-1; clone_size: NA; d_call: NA; v_call: TRBV6-1; cdr3_aa: CASSEGLVVYNEQFF; cdr3_nt: TGTGCCAGCAGTGAAGGGCTAGTAGTCTACAATGAGCAGTTCTTC
j_call: TRBJ2-1; clone_size: NA; d_call: NA; v_call: TRBV11-2; cdr3_aa: CASSLYSYNEQFF; cdr3_nt: TGTGCCAGCAGCCTATACTCCTACAATGAGCAGTTCTTC
j_call: TRBJ1-5; clone_size: NA; d_call: NA; v_call: TRBV28; cdr3_aa: CASSLLGRGGQHF; cdr3_nt: TGTGCCAGCAGTTTATTAGGACGCGGAGGCCAGCATTTT
j_call: TRBJ2-5; clone_size: NA; d_call: NA; v_call: TRBV7-2; cdr3_aa: CASSPRGSETQYF; cdr3_nt: TGTGCCAGCAGCCCCCGGGGTTCGGAGACCCAGTACTTC
j_call: TRBJ2-1; clone_size: NA; d_call: NA; v_call: TRBV28; cdr3_aa: CASSPGHLIQGSYNEQFF; cdr3_nt: TGTGCCAGCAGTCCAGGTCATCTCATCCAGGGGTCCTACAACGAGCAGTTCTTC
j_call: TRBJ2-1; clone_size: NA; d_call: TRBD1; v_call: TRBV6-5; cdr3_aa: CASQRQGGNEQFF; cdr3_nt: TGTGCCAGCCAAAGACAGGGGGGCAATGAGCAGTTCTTC
j_call: TRBJ2-7; clone_size: NA; d_call: NA; v_call: TRBV19; cdr3_aa: CASSTGRAYEQYF; cdr3_nt: TGTGCCAGTAGTACGGGAAGGGCCTACGAGCAGTACTTC
j_call: TRBJ2-1; clone_size: NA; d_call: NA; v_call: TRBV11-2; cdr3_aa: CASGGGLTHSYNEQFF; cdr3_nt: TGTGCCAGCGGGGGGGGGCTGACACATTCCTACAATGAGCAGTTCTTC
j_call: TRBJ2-4; clone_size: NA; d_call: NA; v_call: TRBV6-4; cdr3_aa: CATPPHNRVGKNIQYF; cdr3_nt: TGTGCCACTCCACCACATAACAGGGTAGGCAAAAACATTCAGTACTTC
j_call: TRBJ1-2; clone_size: NA; d_call: TRBD1; v_call: TRBV7-9; cdr3_aa: CASSSNRGGANYGYTF; cdr3_nt: TGTGCCAGCAGCTCCAACAGGGGGGGAGCTAACTATGGCTACACCTTC
j_call: TRBJ2-7; clone_size: NA; d_call: TRBD2; v_call: TRBV6-4; cdr3_aa: CASSDSRTLGTSAPGYGEQYF; cdr3_nt: TGTGCCAGCAGTGACTCCCGAACCCTCGGGACTAGCGCCCCGGGATATGGGGAGCAGTACTTC
j_call: TRBJ1-2; clone_size: NA; d_call: NA; v_call: TRBV6-1; cdr3_aa: CASSPGARGYTF; cdr3_nt: TGTGCCAGCAGTCCAGGGGCAAGGGGCTACACCTTC
j_call: TRBJ1-5; clone_size: NA; d_call: NA; v_call: TRBV9; cdr3_aa: CASSVAGGWPQHF; cdr3_nt: TGTGCCAGCAGCGTAGCGGGGGGGTGGCCCCAGCATTTT
j_call: TRBJ1-6; clone_size: NA; d_call: NA; v_call: TRBV11-3; cdr3_aa: CASSLNPVSSYNSPLHF; cdr3_nt: TGTGCCAGCAGCTTAAATCCAGTAAGCTCCTATAATTCACCCCTCCACTTT
j_call: TRBJ1-5; clone_size: NA; d_call: TRBD1; v_call: TRBV19; cdr3_aa: CASTREVGQGNQPQHF; cdr3_nt: TGTGCCAGTACTCGCGAGGTGGGACAGGGCAATCAGCCCCAGCATTTT
j_call: TRBJ2-1; clone_size: NA; d_call: TRBD2; v_call: TRBV7-9; cdr3_aa: CASSSPRWRGARGEQFF; cdr3_nt: TGTGCCAGCAGCTCGCCCAGGTGGCGGGGGGCCAGGGGTGAGCAGTTCTTC
j_call: TRBJ2-7; clone_size: NA; d_call: NA; v_call: TRBV7-2; cdr3_aa: CASSVRISYEQYF; cdr3_nt: TGTGCCAGCAGCGTTAGAATTTCCTACGAGCAGTACTTC
j_call: TRBJ1-2; clone_size: NA; d_call: NA; v_call: TRBV30; cdr3_aa: CAWMKSDYGYTF; cdr3_nt: TGTGCCTGGATGAAGAGTGACTATGGCTACACCTTC
j_call: TRBJ1-2; clone_size: NA; d_call: NA; v_call: TRBV5-1; cdr3_aa: CASSLNTGLNYGYTF; cdr3_nt: TGCGCCAGCAGCTTGAATACAGGGCTTAACTATGGCTACACCTTC
j_call: TRBJ1-2; clone_size: NA; d_call: NA; v_call: TRBV2; cdr3_aa: CASTSGLDYGYTF; cdr3_nt: TGTGCCAGCACCTCGGGATTGGACTATGGCTACACCTTC
j_call: TRBJ2-3; clone_size: once; d_call: NA; v_call: TRBV7-8; cdr3_aa: CASSLGLITDTQYF; cdr3_nt: TGTGCCAGCAGCTTGGGGCTAATCACAGATACGCAGTATTTT
j_call: TRBJ1-1; clone_size: NA; d_call: NA; v_call: TRBV5-1; cdr3_aa: CASSLEHLNTEAFF; cdr3_nt: TGCGCCAGCAGCTTGGAACACCTGAACACTGAAGCTTTCTTT
j_call: TRBJ1-2; clone_size: NA; d_call: NA; v_call: TRBV7-2; cdr3_aa: CASSPGQNSGYTF; cdr3_nt: TGTGCCAGCAGCCCCGGACAGAATTCTGGCTACACCTTC
j_call: TRBJ1-1; clone_size: NA; d_call: NA; v_call: TRBV6-1; cdr3_aa: CASQPSTRNTEAFF; cdr3_nt: TGTGCCAGCCAACCCTCGACACGGAACACTGAAGCTTTCTTT
j_call: TRBJ2-7; clone_size: NA; d_call: TRBD2; v_call: TRBV5-1; cdr3_aa: CASSLGASGGLYEQYF; cdr3_nt: TGCGCCAGCAGTCTAGGAGCTAGCGGAGGACTCTACGAGCAGTACTTC
j_call: TRBJ2-1; clone_size: NA; d_call: TRBD2; v_call: TRBV5-5; cdr3_aa: CASSLGGGANEQFF; cdr3_nt: TGTGCCAGCAGCTTGGGGGGAGGGGCCAATGAGCAGTTCTTC
j_call: TRBJ1-1; clone_size: NA; d_call: TRBD1; v_call: TRBV6-1; cdr3_aa: CASSAHRGNVWTEAFF; cdr3_nt: TGTGCCAGCAGTGCCCACAGGGGGAATGTTTGGACTGAAGCTTTCTTT
j_call: TRBJ2-1; clone_size: once; d_call: NA; v_call: TRBV9; cdr3_aa: CASSVSGGYNEQFF; cdr3_nt: TGTGCCAGCAGCGTATCAGGGGGGTACAATGAGCAGTTCTTC
j_call: TRBJ2-7; clone_size: NA; d_call: NA; v_call: TRBV4-1; cdr3_aa: CASSQNLNYEQYF; cdr3_nt: TGCGCCAGCAGCCAAAATCTAAACTACGAGCAGTACTTC
j_call: TRBJ2-2; clone_size: NA; d_call: NA; v_call: TRBV30; cdr3_aa: CAWLAGTMDTGELFF; cdr3_nt: TGTGCCTGGTTGGCCGGGACAATGGACACCGGGGAGCTGTTTTTT
j_call: TRBJ1-5; clone_size: NA; d_call: NA; v_call: TRBV5-4; cdr3_aa: CASSLGGEQPQHF; cdr3_nt: TGTGCCAGCAGCTTGGGGGGGGAGCAGCCCCAGCATTTT
j_call: TRBJ1-1; clone_size: NA; d_call: TRBD1; v_call: TRBV11-2; cdr3_aa: CASSFGQGALDTEAFF; cdr3_nt: TGTGCCAGCAGCTTTGGACAGGGGGCTCTGGACACTGAAGCTTTCTTT
j_call: TRBJ2-1; clone_size: NA; d_call: TRBD2; v_call: TRBV5-1; cdr3_aa: CASSKLPGTSGRSYNEQFF; cdr3_nt: TGCGCCAGCAGCAAACTACCCGGGACTAGCGGGCGGTCCTACAATGAGCAGTTCTTC
j_call: TRBJ2-2; clone_size: NA; d_call: TRBD2; v_call: TRBV29-1; cdr3_aa: CSEKIGTSGRGYTGELFF; cdr3_nt: TGCAGCGAGAAGATAGGGACTAGCGGGAGGGGGTACACCGGGGAGCTGTTTTTT
j_call: TRBJ1-1; clone_size: NA; d_call: TRBD1; v_call: TRBV4-1; cdr3_aa: CASSPDRERNTEAFF; cdr3_nt: TGCGCCAGCAGCCCAGACAGGGAAAGGAACACTGAAGCTTTCTTT
j_call: TRBJ2-3; clone_size: NA; d_call: TRBD2; v_call: TRBV27; cdr3_aa: CASSLGTSGRVDTQYF; cdr3_nt: TGTGCCAGCAGTTTAGGGACTAGCGGGAGGGTAGATACGCAGTATTTT
j_call: TRBJ2-7; clone_size: NA; d_call: NA; v_call: TRBV7-9; cdr3_aa: CASSTQTANYEQYF; cdr3_nt: TGTGCCAGCAGCACCCAGACAGCTAACTACGAGCAGTACTTC
j_call: TRBJ2-1; clone_size: NA; d_call: TRBD2; v_call: TRBV5-4; cdr3_aa: CASSSRTSGYNEQFF; cdr3_nt: TGTGCCAGCAGCTCCCGGACTAGCGGCTACAATGAGCAGTTCTTC
j_call: TRBJ2-7; clone_size: NA; d_call: NA; v_call: TRBV11-2; cdr3_aa: CASSRGYEQYF; cdr3_nt: TGTGCCAGCAGCCGCGGCTACGAGCAGTACTTC
j_call: TRBJ1-1; clone_size: NA; d_call: NA; v_call: TRBV5-1; cdr3_aa: CASSLNSGKTEAFF; cdr3_nt: TGCGCCAGCAGCTTGAATTCAGGAAAGACTGAAGCTTTCTTT
j_call: TRBJ2-7; clone_size: NA; d_call: NA; v_call: TRBV14; cdr3_aa: CASSPGEWAYEQYF; cdr3_nt: TGTGCCAGCAGCCCGGGGGAATGGGCCTACGAGCAGTACTTC
j_call: TRBJ2-3; clone_size: once; d_call: NA; v_call: TRBV6-5; cdr3_aa: CASSSGTDTQYF; cdr3_nt: TGTGCCAGCAGTTCCGGGACAGATACGCAGTATTTT
j_call: TRBJ1-1; clone_size: NA; d_call: NA; v_call: TRBV19; cdr3_aa: CASSTNPVFVNTEAFF; cdr3_nt: TGTGCCAGTAGTACGAATCCAGTTTTCGTGAACACTGAAGCTTTCTTT
j_call: TRBJ1-1; clone_size: once; d_call: TRBD1; v_call: TRBV7-9; cdr3_aa: CASSFTTGSGTEAFF; cdr3_nt: TGTGCCAGCAGCTTTACGACAGGGAGCGGTACTGAAGCTTTCTTT
j_call: TRBJ1-2; clone_size: NA; d_call: TRBD1; v_call: TRBV5-5; cdr3_aa: CASSPTGAAGYTF; cdr3_nt: TGTGCCAGCAGCCCGACAGGGGCTGCTGGCTACACCTTC
j_call: TRBJ2-1; clone_size: NA; d_call: NA; v_call: TRBV28; cdr3_aa: CASSLQDYNEQFF; cdr3_nt: TGTGCCAGCAGTTTGCAGGACTACAATGAGCAGTTCTTC
j_call: TRBJ1-2; clone_size: NA; d_call: TRBD1; v_call: TRBV5-5; cdr3_aa: CASSPGTGIYGYTF; cdr3_nt: TGTGCCAGCAGTCCCGGGACAGGGATCTATGGCTACACCTTC
j_call: TRBJ2-5; clone_size: NA; d_call: TRBD2; v_call: TRBV7-3; cdr3_aa: CASSRGLAGGQETQYF; cdr3_nt: TGTGCCAGCAGCCGAGGACTAGCGGGGGGGCAAGAGACCCAGTACTTC
j_call: TRBJ1-6; clone_size: NA; d_call: TRBD1; v_call: TRBV5-6; cdr3_aa: CASSQIDRDHSPLHF; cdr3_nt: TGTGCCAGCAGCCAAATAGACAGGGATCATTCACCCCTCCACTTT
j_call: TRBJ1-3; clone_size: NA; d_call: TRBD1; v_call: TRBV7-9; cdr3_aa: CASIPILGTDSGNTIYF; cdr3_nt: TGTGCCAGCATCCCAATCTTAGGGACAGACTCTGGAAACACCATATATTTT
j_call: TRBJ2-7; clone_size: NA; d_call: TRBD2; v_call: TRBV5-1; cdr3_aa: CASSLALAGGSYEQYF; cdr3_nt: TGCGCCAGCAGCTTGGCGCTAGCGGGAGGGTCCTACGAGCAGTACTTC
j_call: TRBJ2-5; clone_size: NA; d_call: TRBD2; v_call: TRBV4-2; cdr3_aa: CASSSTPGGGGEETQYF; cdr3_nt: TGTGCCAGCAGCTCAACCCCAGGTGGGGGGGGAGAAGAGACCCAGTACTTC
j_call: TRBJ1-1; clone_size: NA; d_call: TRBD1; v_call: TRBV19; cdr3_aa: CASSVQGREAFF; cdr3_nt: TGTGCCAGTAGTGTACAGGGGCGTGAAGCTTTCTTT